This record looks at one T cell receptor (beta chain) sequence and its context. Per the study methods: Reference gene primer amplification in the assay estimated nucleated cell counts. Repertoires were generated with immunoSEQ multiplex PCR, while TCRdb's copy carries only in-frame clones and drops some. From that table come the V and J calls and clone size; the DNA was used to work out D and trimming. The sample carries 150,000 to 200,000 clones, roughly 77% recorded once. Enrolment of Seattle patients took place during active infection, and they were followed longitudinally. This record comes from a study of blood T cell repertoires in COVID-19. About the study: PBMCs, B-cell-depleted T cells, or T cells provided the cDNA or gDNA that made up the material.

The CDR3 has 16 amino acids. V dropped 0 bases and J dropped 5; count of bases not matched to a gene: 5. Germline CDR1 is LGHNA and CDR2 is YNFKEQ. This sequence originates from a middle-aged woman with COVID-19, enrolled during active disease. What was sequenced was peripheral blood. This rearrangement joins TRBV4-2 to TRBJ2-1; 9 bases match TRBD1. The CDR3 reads CASSQDDGTGNNEQFF. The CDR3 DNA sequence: TGTGCCAGCAGCCAAGATGATGGGACAGGGAACAATGAGCAGTTCTTC.